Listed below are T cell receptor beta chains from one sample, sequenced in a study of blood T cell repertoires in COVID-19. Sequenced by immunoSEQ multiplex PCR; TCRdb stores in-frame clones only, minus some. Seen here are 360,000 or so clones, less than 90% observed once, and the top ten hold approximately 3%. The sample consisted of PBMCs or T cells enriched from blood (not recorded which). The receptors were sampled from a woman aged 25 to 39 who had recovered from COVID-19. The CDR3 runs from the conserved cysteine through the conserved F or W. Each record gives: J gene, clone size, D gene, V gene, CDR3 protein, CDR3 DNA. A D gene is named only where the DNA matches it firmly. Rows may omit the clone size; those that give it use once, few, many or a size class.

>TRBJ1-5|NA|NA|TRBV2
CASSVAGMGFGNQPQHF
TGTGCCAGCAGTGTGGCAGGGATGGGTTTTGGGAATCAGCCCCAGCATTTT
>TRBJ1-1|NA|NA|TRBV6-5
CASRGGVNEAFF
TGTGCCAGCAGAGGGGGGGTAAATGAAGCTTTCTTT
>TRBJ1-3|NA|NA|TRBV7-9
CASSPIDRLSGNTIYF
TGTGCCAGCAGCCCTATCGACAGGCTCTCTGGAAACACCATATATTTT
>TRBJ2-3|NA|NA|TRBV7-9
CASSLAAAGQDTQYF
TGTGCCAGCAGCTTAGCGGCGGCAGGGCAAGATACGCAGTATTTT
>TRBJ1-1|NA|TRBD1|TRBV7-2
CASSLGQGMNTEAFF
TGTGCCAGCAGCTTAGGACAGGGGATGAACACTGAAGCTTTCTTT
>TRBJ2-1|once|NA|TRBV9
CASSVGAGPNEQFF
TGTGCCAGCAGCGTAGGGGCAGGCCCCAATGAGCAGTTCTTC
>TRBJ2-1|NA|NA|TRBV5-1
CASSPAGERYNEQFF
TGCGCCAGCAGCCCCGCCGGGGAGAGGTACAATGAGCAGTTCTTC
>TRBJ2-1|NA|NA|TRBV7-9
CASSLGVGDNEQFF
TGTGCCAGCAGCTTAGGGGTGGGCGATAATGAGCAGTTCTTC
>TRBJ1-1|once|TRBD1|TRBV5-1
CASSTGQGSTEAFF
TGCGCCAGCTCCACCGGACAGGGGAGCACTGAAGCTTTCTTT
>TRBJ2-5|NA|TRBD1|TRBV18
CASSPPGQGLNGGETQYF
TGTGCCAGCTCGCCGCCGGGACAGGGGTTAAACGGGGGTGAGACCCAGTACTTC
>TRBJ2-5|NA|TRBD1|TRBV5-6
CASSLILTGGETQYF
TGTGCCAGCAGCTTAATTCTGACAGGGGGAGAGACCCAGTACTTC
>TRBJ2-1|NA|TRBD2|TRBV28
CASSTALAGGPTYNEQFF
TGTGCCAGCAGTACAGCTCTAGCGGGAGGGCCCACCTACAATGAGCAGTTCTTC
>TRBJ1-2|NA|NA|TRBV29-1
CSARDGSYYGYTF
TGCAGCGCCCGGGACGGGAGTTACTATGGCTACACCTTC
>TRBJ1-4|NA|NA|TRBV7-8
CASSFDGSVTKLFF
TGTGCCAGCAGTTTTGACGGGAGCGTTACAAAACTGTTTTTT
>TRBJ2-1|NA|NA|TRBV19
CASSIAGSYNEQFF
TGTGCCAGTAGTATAGCGGGTAGTTACAATGAGCAGTTCTTC
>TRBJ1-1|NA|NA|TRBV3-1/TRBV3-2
CASSLDRNTEAFF
TGTGCCAGCAGCCTCGACAGAAACACTGAAGCTTTCTTT
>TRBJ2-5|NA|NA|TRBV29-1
CSVQYGWTSQETQYF
TGCAGCGTCCAATATGGGTGGACAAGCCAAGAGACCCAGTACTTC
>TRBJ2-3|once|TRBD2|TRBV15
CATSPRTSGVDGLDTQYF
TGTGCCACCAGCCCTCGGACTAGCGGGGTTGATGGATTGGATACGCAGTATTTT
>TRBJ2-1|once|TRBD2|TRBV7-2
CASLFTSGVNEQFF
TGTGCCAGTCTTTTTACTAGCGGGGTGAATGAGCAGTTCTTC
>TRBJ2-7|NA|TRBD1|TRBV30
CACGQGASEQYF
TGTGCCTGCGGACAGGGGGCGAGTGAGCAGTACTTC
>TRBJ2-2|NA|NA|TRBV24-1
CATSDLISGELFF
TGTGCCACCAGTGATTTGATCTCCGGGGAGCTGTTTTTT
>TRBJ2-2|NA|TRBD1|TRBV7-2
CASSTGGQVLNTGELFF
TGTGCCAGCAGCACAGGGGGACAGGTCCTGAACACCGGGGAGCTGTTTTTT
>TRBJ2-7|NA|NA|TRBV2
CASRVTTLREQYF
TGTGCCAGCAGGGTGACTACCCTCAGGGAGCAGTACTTC
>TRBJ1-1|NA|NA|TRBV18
CASSPTRGNTEAFF
TGTGCCAGCTCACCAACCCGGGGAAACACTGAAGCTTTCTTT
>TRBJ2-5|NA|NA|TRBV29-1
CSVGERGQETQYF
TGCAGCGTTGGAGAAAGGGGGCAAGAGACCCAGTACTTC
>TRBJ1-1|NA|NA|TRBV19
CASMEGVNTEAFF
TGTGCCAGTATGGAGGGAGTGAACACTGAAGCTTTCTTT
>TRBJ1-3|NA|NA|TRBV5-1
CASSLTASGNTIYF
TGCGCCAGCAGCTTGACAGCCTCTGGAAACACCATATATTTT
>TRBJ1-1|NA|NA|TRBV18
CASSQGPNTEAFF
TGTGCCAGCTCACAGGGGCCGAACACTGAAGCTTTCTTT
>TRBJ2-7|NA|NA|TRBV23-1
CASSLRVGYEQYF
TGCGCCAGCAGTCTCCGGGTCGGCTACGAGCAGTACTTC
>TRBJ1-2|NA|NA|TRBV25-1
CASSPGINYGYTF
TGTGCCAGCAGCCCAGGAATTAACTATGGCTACACCTTC
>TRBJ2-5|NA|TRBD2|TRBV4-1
CASSLSSGGPWTQYF
TGCGCCAGCAGCCTTTCTAGCGGGGGACCGTGGACCCAGTACTTC
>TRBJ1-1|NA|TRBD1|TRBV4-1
CASSPTGAGEAFF
TGCGCCAGCAGCCCCACAGGGGCCGGTGAAGCTTTCTTT
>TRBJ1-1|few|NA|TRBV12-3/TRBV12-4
CASSLTQTAEAFF
TGTGCCAGCAGCCTGACCCAGACAGCGGAAGCTTTCTTT
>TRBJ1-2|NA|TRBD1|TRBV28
CASSTVRDRLYGYTF
TGTGCCAGCAGTACCGTCCGGGACAGGCTTTATGGCTACACCTTC
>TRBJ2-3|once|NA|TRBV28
CASNRGGMQYF
TGTGCCAGCAACAGGGGGGGGATGCAGTATTTT
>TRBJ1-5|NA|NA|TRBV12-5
CASGRTGYSNQPQHF
TGTGCTAGTGGTAGGACGGGGTATAGCAATCAGCCCCAGCATTTT
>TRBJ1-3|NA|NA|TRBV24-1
CATSGAGSSGNTIYF
TGTGCCACCAGTGGAGCAGGCAGCTCTGGAAACACCATATATTTT
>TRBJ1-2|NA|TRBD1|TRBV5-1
CASSLSRDSRYTF
TGCGCCAGCAGCTTGAGCCGGGACAGCCGCTACACCTTC
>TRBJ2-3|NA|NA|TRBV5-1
CASSLTGTLPDTQYF
TGCGCCAGCAGCTTGACCGGGACTCTGCCAGATACGCAGTATTTT
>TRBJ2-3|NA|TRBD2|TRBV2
CASGLAGVTDTQYF
TGTGCCAGTGGACTAGCGGGAGTCACAGATACGCAGTATTTT
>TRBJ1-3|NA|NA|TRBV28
CGLQGPGNTIYF
TGTGGCCTGCAGGGGCCTGGAAACACCATATATTTT
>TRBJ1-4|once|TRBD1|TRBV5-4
CASSRQQGINEKLFF
TGTGCCAGCAGCAGACAACAGGGGATTAATGAAAAACTGTTTTTT
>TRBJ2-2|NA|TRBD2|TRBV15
CATSRDPPSGNTGELFF
TGTGCCACCAGCAGAGATCCCCCTAGCGGGAACACCGGGGAGCTGTTTTTT
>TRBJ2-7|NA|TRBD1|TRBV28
CASSWVVGTGEGEQYF
TGTGCCAGCAGTTGGGTAGTTGGGACAGGGGAAGGCGAGCAGTACTTC
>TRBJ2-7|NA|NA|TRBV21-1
CASSNCLGLDFWPSYEQYF
TGTGCCAGCAGCAATTGCCTGGGACTAGACTTCTGGCCGTCCTACGAGCAGTACTTC
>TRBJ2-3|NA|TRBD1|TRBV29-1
CSVEDLTGVRTDTQYF
TGCAGCGTTGAAGATCTTACAGGGGTCCGTACAGATACGCAGTATTTT
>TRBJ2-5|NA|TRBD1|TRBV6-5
CASSYSRTGLKTQYF
TGTGCCAGCAGTTACTCGAGGACAGGGTTGAAGACCCAGTACTTC
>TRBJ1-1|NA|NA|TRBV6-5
CASNQASRVVTEAFF
TGTGCCAGCAACCAAGCCTCCAGGGTGGTCACTGAAGCTTTCTTT
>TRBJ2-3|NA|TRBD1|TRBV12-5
CASAQDRGTDTQYF
TGTGCTAGTGCCCAAGACAGGGGCACAGATACGCAGTATTTT
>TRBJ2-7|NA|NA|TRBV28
CASRTIRTSYEQYF
TGTGCCAGCAGAACCATCAGGACTTCCTACGAGCAGTACTTC
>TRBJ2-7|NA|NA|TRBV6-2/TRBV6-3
CASSYNLRPHEQYF
TGTGCCAGCAGTTACAATTTGCGGCCTCACGAGCAGTACTTC
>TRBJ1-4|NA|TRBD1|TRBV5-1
CASSAGQENEKLFF
TGCGCCAGCAGCGCCGGACAGGAGAATGAAAAACTGTTTTTT
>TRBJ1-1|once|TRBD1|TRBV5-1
CASSPEQGPLNTEAFF
TGCGCCAGCAGCCCGGAACAGGGGCCCTTGAACACTGAAGCTTTCTTT
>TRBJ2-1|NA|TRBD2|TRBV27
CASSPKTSGRRKFF
TGTGCCAGCAGTCCAAAGACTAGCGGGAGGAGGAAGTTCTTC
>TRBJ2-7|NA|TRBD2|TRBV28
CASSSPGTSGYEQYF
TGTGCCAGCAGCTCCCCCGGGACTAGCGGCTACGAGCAGTACTTC
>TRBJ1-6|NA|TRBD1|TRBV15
CATSPGTGYNSPLHF
TGTGCCACCAGCCCAGGGACAGGATATAATTCACCCCTCCACTTT
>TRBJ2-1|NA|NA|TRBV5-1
CASSPSYNEQFF
TGCGCCAGCAGCCCTAGCTACAATGAGCAGTTCTTC
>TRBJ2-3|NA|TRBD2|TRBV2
CASGTGGGTDTQYF
TGTGCCTCTGGGACGGGAGGGGGCACAGATACGCAGTATTTT